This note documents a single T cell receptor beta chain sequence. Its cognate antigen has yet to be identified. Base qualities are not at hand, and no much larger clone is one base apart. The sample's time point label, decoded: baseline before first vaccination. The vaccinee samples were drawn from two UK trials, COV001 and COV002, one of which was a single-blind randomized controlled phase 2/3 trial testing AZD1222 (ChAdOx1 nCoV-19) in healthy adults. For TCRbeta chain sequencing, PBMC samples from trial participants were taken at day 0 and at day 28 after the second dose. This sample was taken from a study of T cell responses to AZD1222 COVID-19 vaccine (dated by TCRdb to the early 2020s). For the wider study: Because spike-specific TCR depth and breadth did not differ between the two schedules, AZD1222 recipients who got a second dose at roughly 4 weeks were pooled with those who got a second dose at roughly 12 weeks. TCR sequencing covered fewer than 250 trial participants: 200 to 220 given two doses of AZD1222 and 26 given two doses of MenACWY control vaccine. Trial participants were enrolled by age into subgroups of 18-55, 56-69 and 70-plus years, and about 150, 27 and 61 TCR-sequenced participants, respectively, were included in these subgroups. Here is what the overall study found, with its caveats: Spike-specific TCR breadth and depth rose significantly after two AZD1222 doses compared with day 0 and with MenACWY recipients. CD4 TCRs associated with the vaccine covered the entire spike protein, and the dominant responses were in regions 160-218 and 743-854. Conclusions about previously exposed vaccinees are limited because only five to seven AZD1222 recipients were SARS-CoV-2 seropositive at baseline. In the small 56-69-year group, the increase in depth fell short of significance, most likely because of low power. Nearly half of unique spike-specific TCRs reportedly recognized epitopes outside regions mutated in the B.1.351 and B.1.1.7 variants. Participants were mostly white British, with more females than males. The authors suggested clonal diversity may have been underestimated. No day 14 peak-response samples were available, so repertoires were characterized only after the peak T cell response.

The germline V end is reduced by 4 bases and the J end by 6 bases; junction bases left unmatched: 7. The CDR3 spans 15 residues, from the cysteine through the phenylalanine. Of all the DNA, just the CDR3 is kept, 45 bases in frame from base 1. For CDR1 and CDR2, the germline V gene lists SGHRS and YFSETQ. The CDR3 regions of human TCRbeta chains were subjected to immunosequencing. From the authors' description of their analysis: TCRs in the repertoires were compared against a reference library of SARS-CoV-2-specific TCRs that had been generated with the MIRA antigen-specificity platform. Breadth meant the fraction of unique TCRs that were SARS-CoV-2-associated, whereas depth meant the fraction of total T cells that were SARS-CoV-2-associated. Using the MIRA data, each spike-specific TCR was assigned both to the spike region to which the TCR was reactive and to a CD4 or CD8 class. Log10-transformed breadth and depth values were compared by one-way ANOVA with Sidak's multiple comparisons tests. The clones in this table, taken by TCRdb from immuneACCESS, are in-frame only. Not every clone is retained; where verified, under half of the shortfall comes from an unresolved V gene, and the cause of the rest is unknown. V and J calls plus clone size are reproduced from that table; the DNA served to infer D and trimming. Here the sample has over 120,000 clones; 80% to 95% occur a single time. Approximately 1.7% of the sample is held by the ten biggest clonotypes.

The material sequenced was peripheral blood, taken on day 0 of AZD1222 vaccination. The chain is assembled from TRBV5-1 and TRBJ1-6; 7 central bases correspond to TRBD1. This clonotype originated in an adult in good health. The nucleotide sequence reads TGCGCCAGCAGCCTTAGACAGGGCCGTAATTCACCCCTCCACTTT. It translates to CASSLRQGRNSPLHF. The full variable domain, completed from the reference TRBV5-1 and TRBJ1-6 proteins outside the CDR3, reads KAGVTQTPRYLIKTRGQQVTLSCSPISGHRSVSWYQQTPGQGLQFLFEYFSETQRNKGNFPGRFSGRQFSNSRSEMNVSTLELGDSALYLCASSLRQGRNSPLHFGNGTRLTVT.